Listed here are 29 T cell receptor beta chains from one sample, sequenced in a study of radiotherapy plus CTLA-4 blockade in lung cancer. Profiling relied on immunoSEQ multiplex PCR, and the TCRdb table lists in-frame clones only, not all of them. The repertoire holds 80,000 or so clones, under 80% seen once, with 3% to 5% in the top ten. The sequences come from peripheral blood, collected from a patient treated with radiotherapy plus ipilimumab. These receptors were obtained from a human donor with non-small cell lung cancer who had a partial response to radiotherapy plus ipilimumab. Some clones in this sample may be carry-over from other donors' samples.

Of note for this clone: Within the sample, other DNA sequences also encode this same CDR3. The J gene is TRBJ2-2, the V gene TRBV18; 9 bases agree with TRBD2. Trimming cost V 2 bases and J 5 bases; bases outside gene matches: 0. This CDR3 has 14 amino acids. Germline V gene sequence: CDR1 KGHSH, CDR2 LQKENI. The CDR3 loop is CASSPAGGTGELFF. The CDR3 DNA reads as TGTGCCAGCTCACCAGCGGGGGGGACCGGGGAGCTGTTTTTT.

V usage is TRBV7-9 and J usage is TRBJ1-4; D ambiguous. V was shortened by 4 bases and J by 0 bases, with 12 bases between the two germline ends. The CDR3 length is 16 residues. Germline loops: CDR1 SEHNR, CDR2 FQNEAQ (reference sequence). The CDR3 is CASSSRPEATNEKLFF. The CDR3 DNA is TGTGCCAGCAGCTCCCGACCTGAGGCAACTAATGAAAAACTGTTTTTT. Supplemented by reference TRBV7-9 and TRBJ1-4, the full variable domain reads DTGVSQNPRHKITKRGQNVTFRCDPISEHNRLYWYRQTLGQGPEFLTYFQNEAQLEKSRLLSDRFSAERPKGSFSTLEIQRTEQGDSAMYLCASSSRPEATNEKLFFGSGTQLSVL.

CDR3 sequence: CASSTGTWDEKLFF. DNA for the CDR3: TGTGCCAGCAGCACCGGGACTTGGGATGAAAAACTGTTTTTT. J is TRBJ1-4 and V is TRBV7-8, with a weak D call TRBD1 (5 bases). With 5 bases removed from V and 6 bases from J, the gap between germline ends came to 13 bases. The CDR3 runs to 14 residues. CDR1 is SGHVS and CDR2 is FQNEAQ in the germline V gene.

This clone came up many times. CDR3 DNA sequence: TGTGCCAGCAGTTTGACAGGGCTTGGAACTGAAGCTTTCTTT. Translation: CASSLTGLGTEAFF. The V call is TRBV27, the J call TRBJ1-1, with 7 bases identical to TRBD1. The length of the CDR3 is 14 residues. CDR1 is MNHEY, CDR2 SMNVEV, per germline (reference sequence). The V segment lost 3 bases and the J segment 5 bases; nucleotides outside the gene matches: 6.

In DNA form, the CDR3 reads TGCGCCAGCACCCTAGCGGGAGTTGGAGATACGCAGTATTTT. It is translated as CASTLAGVGDTQYF. The rearrangement joins TRBV5-1 to TRBJ2-3; 10 nucleotides align to TRBD2. CDR1 is SGHRS and CDR2 is YFSETQ in the germline V gene. After removal of 6 bases from V and 5 bases from J, the junction contained 6 bases not matched to a gene. The CDR3 sequence is 14 residues long.

CDR3 nucleotides: TGTGCCAGCAGAGCGATGGGGGAGGGCAATCAGCCCCAGCATTTT. Residues: CASRAMGEGNQPQHF. The chain combines TRBV6-6 with TRBJ1-5; perhaps TRBD1 as D (5 bases). This CDR3 region has 15 residues. V lost 6 bases and J 2 bases, leaving 14 bases between the germline ends. CDR1 MNHNY and CDR2 SVGAGI come from the germline V gene (reference sequence).

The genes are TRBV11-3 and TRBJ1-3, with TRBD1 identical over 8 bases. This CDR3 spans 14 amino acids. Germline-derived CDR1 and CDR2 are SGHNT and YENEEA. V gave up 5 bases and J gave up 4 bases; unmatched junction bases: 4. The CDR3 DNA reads TGTGCCAGCAGCCTGACAGGGGTCGGAAACACCATATATTTT. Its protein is CASSLTGVGNTIYF.

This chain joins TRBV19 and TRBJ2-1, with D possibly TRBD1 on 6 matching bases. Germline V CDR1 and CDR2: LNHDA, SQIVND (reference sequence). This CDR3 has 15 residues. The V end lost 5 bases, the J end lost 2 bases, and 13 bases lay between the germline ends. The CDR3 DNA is TGTGCCAGTAGTTTCGACCGGGACACCTACAATGAGCAGTTCTTC. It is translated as CASSFDRDTYNEQFF.

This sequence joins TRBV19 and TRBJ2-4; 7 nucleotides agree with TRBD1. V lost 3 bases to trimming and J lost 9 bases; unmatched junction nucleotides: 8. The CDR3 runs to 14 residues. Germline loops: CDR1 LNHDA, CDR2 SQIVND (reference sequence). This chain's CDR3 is CASSIIGGASIQYF. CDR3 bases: TGTGCCAGTAGTATCATAGGGGGCGCCAGCATTCAGTACTTC.

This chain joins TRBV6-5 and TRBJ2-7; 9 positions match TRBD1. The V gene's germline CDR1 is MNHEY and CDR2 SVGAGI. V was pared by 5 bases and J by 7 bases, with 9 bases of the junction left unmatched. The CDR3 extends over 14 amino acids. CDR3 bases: TGTGCCAGCAGTCGGGGACAGGGTTTGAGAGAGCAGTACTTC. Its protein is CASSRGQGLREQYF.

The CDR3 reads CASSNREAYEQYF. The CDR3 DNA reads TGTGCCAGTAGTAACAGGGAAGCCTACGAGCAGTACTTC. The chain has TRBV19 and TRBJ2-7; perhaps TRBD1 as D (6 bases). Looked up from germline, CDR1 is LNHDA and CDR2 is SQIVND (reference sequence). V was cut by 4 bases and J by 2 bases, with 9 bases left in between. This CDR3 spans 13 amino acids.

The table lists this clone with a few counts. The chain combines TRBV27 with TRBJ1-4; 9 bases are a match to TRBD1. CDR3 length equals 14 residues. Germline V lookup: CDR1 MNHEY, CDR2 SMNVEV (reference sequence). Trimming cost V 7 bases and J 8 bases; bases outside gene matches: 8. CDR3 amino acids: CASKPTGGWEKLFF. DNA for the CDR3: TGTGCCAGCAAGCCGACAGGGGGTTGGGAAAAACTGTTTTTT.

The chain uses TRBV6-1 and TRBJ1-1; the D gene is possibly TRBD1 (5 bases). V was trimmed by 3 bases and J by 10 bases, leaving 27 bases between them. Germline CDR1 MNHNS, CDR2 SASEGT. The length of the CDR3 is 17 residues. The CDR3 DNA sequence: TGTGCCAGCAGTGATTCCGGTAGGGCCCGCATGAGGGGAGGAGCTTTCTTT. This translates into CASSDSGRARMRGGAFF.

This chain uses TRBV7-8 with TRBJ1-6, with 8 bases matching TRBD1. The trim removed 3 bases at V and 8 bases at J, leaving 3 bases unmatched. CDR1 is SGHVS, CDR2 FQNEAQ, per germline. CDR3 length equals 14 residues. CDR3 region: CASSFGQGHSPLHF. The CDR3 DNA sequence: TGTGCCAGCAGCTTTGGACAGGGACATTCACCCCTCCACTTT.

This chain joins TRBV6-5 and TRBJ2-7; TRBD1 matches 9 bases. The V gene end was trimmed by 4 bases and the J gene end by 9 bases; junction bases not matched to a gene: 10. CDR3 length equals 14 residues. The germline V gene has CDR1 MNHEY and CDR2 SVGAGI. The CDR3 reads CASSFDEDRGVQYF. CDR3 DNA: TGTGCCAGCAGTTTCGACGAGGACAGGGGCGTGCAGTACTTC.

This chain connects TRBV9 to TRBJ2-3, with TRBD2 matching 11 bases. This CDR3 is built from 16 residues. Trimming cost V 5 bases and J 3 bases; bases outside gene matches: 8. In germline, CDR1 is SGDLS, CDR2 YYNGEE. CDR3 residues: CASSVSGRAGTDTQYF. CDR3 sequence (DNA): TGTGCCAGCAGTGTTAGCGGGAGGGCGGGGACAGATACGCAGTATTTT.

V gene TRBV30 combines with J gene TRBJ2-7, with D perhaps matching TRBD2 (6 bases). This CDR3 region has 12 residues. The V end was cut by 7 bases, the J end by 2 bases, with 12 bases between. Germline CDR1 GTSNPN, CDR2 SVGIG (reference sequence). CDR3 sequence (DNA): TGTGCCTACGGTAGCGGCCCCTACGAGCAGTACTTC. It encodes CAYGSGPYEQYF.

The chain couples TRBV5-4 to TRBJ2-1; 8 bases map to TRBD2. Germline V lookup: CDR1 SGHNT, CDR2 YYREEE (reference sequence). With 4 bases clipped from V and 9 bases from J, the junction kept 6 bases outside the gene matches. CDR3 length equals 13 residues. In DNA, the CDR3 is TGTGCCAGCAGCGGGGGACTAGGGACTGAGCAGTTCTTC. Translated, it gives CASSGGLGTEQFF.

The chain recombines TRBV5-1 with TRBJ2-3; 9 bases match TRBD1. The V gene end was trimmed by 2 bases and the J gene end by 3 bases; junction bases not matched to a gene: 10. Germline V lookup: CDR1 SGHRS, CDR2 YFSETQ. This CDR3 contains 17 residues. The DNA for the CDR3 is TGCGCCAGCAGCTTATCAACAGGGGGCGCCGGAACAGATACGCAGTATTTT. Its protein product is CASSLSTGGAGTDTQYF.

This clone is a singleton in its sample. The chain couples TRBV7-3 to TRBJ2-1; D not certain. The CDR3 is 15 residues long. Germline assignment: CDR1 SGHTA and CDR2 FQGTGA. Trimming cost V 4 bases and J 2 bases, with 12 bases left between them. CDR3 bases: TGTGCCAGCAGCTACGGTTTATCACCCTACAATGAGCAGTTCTTC. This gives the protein CASSYGLSPYNEQFF.

The CDR3 here is CASSISGLGGKSYEQYF. The CDR3 DNA is TGTGCCAGTAGTATTTCGGGTTTGGGGGGTAAGTCCTACGAGCAGTACTTC. This chain uses TRBV19 with TRBJ2-7, with D possibly TRBD2 on 6 matching bases. This CDR3 has 17 residues. Trimming removed 3 bases from V and 1 base from J, with 19 bases in between. Germline CDR1 reads LNHDA; CDR2 reads SQIVND (reference sequence). Based on the CDR3 plus reference TRBV19 and TRBJ2-7, the full variable domain is DGGITQSPKYLFRKEGQNVTLSCEQNLNHDAMYWYRQDPGQGLRLIYYSQIVNDFQKGDIAEGYSVSREKKESFPLTVTSAQKNPTAFYLCASSISGLGGKSYEQYFGPGTRLTVT.

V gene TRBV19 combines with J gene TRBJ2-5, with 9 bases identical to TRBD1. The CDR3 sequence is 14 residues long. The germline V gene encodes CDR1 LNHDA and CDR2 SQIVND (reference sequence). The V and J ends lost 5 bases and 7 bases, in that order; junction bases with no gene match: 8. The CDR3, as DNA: TGTGCCAGTAGTTCCGGGACAGGGCAGGGGACCCAGTACTTC. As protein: CASSSGTGQGTQYF.

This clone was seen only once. The CDR3 region is CASSLTLVGELFF. The CDR3 nucleotides read TGTGCCAGCAGCCTCACATTGGTCGGGGAGCTGTTTTTT. The chain combines TRBV11-2 with TRBJ2-2; D gene unclear. The CDR3 sequence is 13 residues long. Germline lookup yields CDR1 SGHAT and CDR2 FQNNGV. V was pared by 5 bases and J by 7 bases, with 11 bases between.

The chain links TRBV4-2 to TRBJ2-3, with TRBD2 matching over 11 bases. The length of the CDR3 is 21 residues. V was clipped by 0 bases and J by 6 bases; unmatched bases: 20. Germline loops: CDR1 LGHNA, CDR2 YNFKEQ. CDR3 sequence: CASSQDRKGSLAGGGRDTQYF. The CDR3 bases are TGTGCCAGCAGCCAAGATAGAAAGGGGTCCCTAGCGGGGGGCGGTAGGGATACGCAGTATTTT.

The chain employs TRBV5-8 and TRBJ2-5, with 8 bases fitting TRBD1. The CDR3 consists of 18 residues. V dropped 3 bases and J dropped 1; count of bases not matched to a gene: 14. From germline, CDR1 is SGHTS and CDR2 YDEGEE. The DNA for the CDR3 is TGTGCCAGCAGCTCGGCTTTTTGGGGGACAGGACCCCAAGAGACCCAGTACTTC. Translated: CASSSAFWGTGPQETQYF.

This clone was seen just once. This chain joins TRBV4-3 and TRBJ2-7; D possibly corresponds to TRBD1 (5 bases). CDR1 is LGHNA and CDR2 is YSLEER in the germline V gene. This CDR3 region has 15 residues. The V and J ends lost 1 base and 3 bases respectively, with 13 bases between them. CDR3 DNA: TGCGCCAGCAGCCAAGTCCATGGGGCTGGCTACGAGCAGTACTTC. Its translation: CASSQVHGAGYEQYF.

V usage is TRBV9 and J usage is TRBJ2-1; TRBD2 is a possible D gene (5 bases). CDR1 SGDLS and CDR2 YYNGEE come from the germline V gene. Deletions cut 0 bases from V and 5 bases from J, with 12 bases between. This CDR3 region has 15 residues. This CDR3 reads CASSVVGGPNNEQFF. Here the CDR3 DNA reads TGTGCCAGCAGCGTAGTTGGCGGGCCGAACAATGAGCAGTTCTTC.

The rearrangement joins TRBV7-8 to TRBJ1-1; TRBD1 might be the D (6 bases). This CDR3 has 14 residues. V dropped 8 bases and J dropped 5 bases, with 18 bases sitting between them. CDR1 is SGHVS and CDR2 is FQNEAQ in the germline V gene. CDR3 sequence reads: CASGPMGTGTEAFF. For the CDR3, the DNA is TGTGCCAGCGGGCCCATGGGTACAGGGACTGAAGCTTTCTTT.

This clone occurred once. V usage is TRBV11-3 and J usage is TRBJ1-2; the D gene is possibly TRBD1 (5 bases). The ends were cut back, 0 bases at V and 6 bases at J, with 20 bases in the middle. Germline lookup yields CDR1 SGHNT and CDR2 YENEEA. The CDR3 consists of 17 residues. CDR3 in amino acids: CASSLDSHRGRVDGYTF. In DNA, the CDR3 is TGTGCCAGCAGCTTAGATTCTCATCGCGGCAGGGTCGATGGCTACACCTTC.